This TCR beta chain was obtained from a study of OX40 agonist ivuxolimab in advanced cancers. In the case of this clone: Its antigen is not known.

J lost 2 bases, V lost 2 bases, and 2 bases had no gene match. CDR3 size: 15 residues. CDR1 is KGHSY, CDR2 FQNENV, per germline. Patients with a history of autoimmune disease or on systemic immunosuppression were excluded. Findings and limits, study-wide: Partial responders treated at 0.1-3.0 mg/kg exhibited clonal expansion among the lowest measured. What antigens the expanded peripheral T cells recognized was never established.

The data were produced by immunoSEQ multiplex PCR, yet TCRdb's version contains in-frame clones alone and is incomplete. Among 8,000 or so clones, 85% to 90% were seen once, and the ten largest hold approximately 4.7%. This TCR derives from an adult with an advanced solid tumor such as melanoma, head and neck, liver or kidney cancer. The starting material was CD4+ or CD8+ T cells sorted from blood, obtained in a trial of the OX40 agonist ivuxolimab. The rearrangement uses TRBV16 and TRBJ2-3; TRBD2 agrees at 9 bases. The CDR3 loop reads CASSQASGNTDTQYF. The CDR3 DNA follows: TGTGCCAGCAGCCAAGCTAGCGGGAACACAGATACGCAGTATTTT.